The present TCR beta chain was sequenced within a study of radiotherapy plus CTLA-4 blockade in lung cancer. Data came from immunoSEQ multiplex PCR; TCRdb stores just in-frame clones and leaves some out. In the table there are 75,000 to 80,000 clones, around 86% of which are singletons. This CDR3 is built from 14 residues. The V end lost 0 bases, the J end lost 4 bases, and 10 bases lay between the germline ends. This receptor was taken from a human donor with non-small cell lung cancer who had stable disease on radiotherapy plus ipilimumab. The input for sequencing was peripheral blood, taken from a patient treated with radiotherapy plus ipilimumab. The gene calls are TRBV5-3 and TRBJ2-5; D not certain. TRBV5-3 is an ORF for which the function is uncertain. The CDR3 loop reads CARSLARTGETQYF. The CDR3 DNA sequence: TGTGCCAGAAGCTTGGCCAGAACTGGAGAGACCCAGTACTTC.